This T cell receptor (beta chain) was sequenced in a study of blood T cell repertoires in COVID-19. The CDR3 covers 15 residues. The V and J ends lost 3 bases and 4 bases respectively, with 15 bases between them. CDR1 is SEHNR, CDR2 FQNEAQ, per germline (reference sequence). Participants were aged roughly 18 to 90 years from approximately 24 US areas. Participant-given clinical history determined each cohort assignment. TCRdb's copy holds only in-frame clones and misses some; the assay was immunoSEQ multiplex PCR. The repertoire holds 330,000 or so clones, with 92% as singletons. The chain combines TRBV7-9 with TRBJ2-5, with D perhaps TRBD2 (7 bases). The TCR was taken from a woman aged 25 to 39 who had recovered from COVID-19. The sequencing sample was made of PBMCs or T cells enriched from blood (not recorded which). The CDR3: CASSLNGGLGETQYF. The CDR3 nucleotides read TGTGCCAGCAGCTTGAACGGGGGGCTGGGAGAGACCCAGTACTTC.